This T cell receptor beta chain was documented in a study of CD8 T cells in ankylosing spondylitis. Germline CDR1 is MNHNS and CDR2 is SASEGT. The CDR3 extends over 16 amino acids. V lost 1 base to trimming and J lost 0 bases; unmatched junction nucleotides: 3. Study findings and constraints: Disease-linked clones reportedly concentrated significantly in matched ankylosing spondylitis synovial fluid. Seemingly characteristic of ankylosing spondylitis blood was a TCR beta motif consisting of several highly homologous variants. Disease-linked clones were found to be CD8+ and relatively rare in peripheral blood.

Making the TCR beta libraries involved quantitative 5'-RACE with molecular barcodes. TCRdb analysed the 5' RACE reads with MiXCR anew, one entry per CDR3 protein. Of about 700,000 distinct CDR3 sequences in the sample, roughly 20% were seen once. This clonotype was seen just once. Its antigen is as yet unknown. The sequenced sample consisted of blood, either unsorted or a sorted T cell fraction (not recorded which). This TCR was sampled from a male donor with ankylosing spondylitis. The V and J genes are TRBV6-1 and TRBJ2-7, with TRBD2 matching over 10 bases. The CDR3 is CASSEGAGGSSYEQYF. As DNA, the CDR3 is TGTGCCAGCAGTGAAGGAGCGGGGGGGAGCTCCTACGAGCAGTACTTC.